The 20 T cell receptor beta chains in this list originate from one sample, sequenced in a study of regulatory dendritic cells for organ transplantation. Sorted subsets were CFSE-labeled and cultured about 5 days with allogeneic dendritic cells. The protocol was immunoSEQ multiplex PCR, while the TCRdb copy is restricted to in-frame clones and leaves out a portion. Found here are about 11,000 clones, roughly 70% of them singletons; the top ten hold about 2.6%. No antigen is known for these receptors. Sequenced input: memory CD4+ T cells from blood cultured with regulatory dendritic cells. Subset meaning: CD45RO+ memory T cells. The receptors originated from a human donor in good health.

The chain uses TRBV29-1 and TRBJ1-2; TRBD1 matches at 7 bases. Looked up from germline, CDR1 is SQVTM and CDR2 is ANQGSEA. Losses at the gene ends were 5 bases for V and 8 bases for J; bases not matched to a gene: 14. The CDR3 covers 14 residues. The CDR3 region is CSVPRRGPGGGYTF. The CDR3 DNA follows: TGCAGCGTTCCAAGAAGGGGGCCAGGTGGGGGCTACACCTTC.

CDR3 sequence (DNA): TGTGCCAGCAGCTTGGGGGAGGCAGGGGGCTTGAGAGGCACCGGGGAGCTGTTTTTT. Its protein is CASSLGEAGGLRGTGELFF. J is TRBJ2-2 and V is TRBV5-4, with 8 bases lining up with TRBD1. Germline loops: CDR1 SGHNT, CDR2 YYREEE (reference sequence). This CDR3 contains 19 residues. The V segment lost 0 bases and the J segment 4 bases; nucleotides outside the gene matches: 14. Full variable domain (rest looked up from reference TRBV5-4 and TRBJ2-2): ETGVTQSPTHLIKTRGQQVTLRCSSQSGHNTVSWYQQALGQGPQFIFQYYREEENGRGNFPPRFSGLQFPNYSSELNVNALELDDSALYLCASSLGEAGGLRGTGELFFGEGSRLTVL.

The chain carries TRBV6-5 and TRBJ1-1; 8 bases fit TRBD1. Losses at the gene ends were 0 bases for V and 4 bases for J; bases not matched to a gene: 4. CDR1 is MNHEY, CDR2 SVGAGI, per germline. The CDR3 length is 15 residues. The CDR3 DNA reads TGTGCCAGCAGTTACTCCTCTACAGGGGGCACTGAAGCTTTCTTT. It translates to CASSYSSTGGTEAFF.

In its sample, this clone was seen once. The chain uses TRBV10-3 and TRBJ1-1; D ambiguous. Germline values: CDR1 ENHRY, CDR2 SYGVKD. The CDR3 extends over 13 amino acids. V shed 4 bases and J shed 3 bases, with 9 bases lying between them. In nucleotides, the CDR3 is TGTGCCATCAGTGCGAACGGAGACACTGAAGCTTTCTTT. Protein: CAISANGDTEAFF.

This clone was detected a few times. The chain couples TRBV4-2 to TRBJ2-7, with 8 bases lining up with TRBD2. Trimming cost V 0 bases and J 1 base; bases outside gene matches: 2. CDR1 and CDR2 from the germline V gene are LGHNA and YNFKEQ. The CDR3 runs to 15 residues. The CDR3 sequence: CASSQDSGGSYEQYF. The DNA for the CDR3 is TGTGCCAGCAGCCAAGACAGCGGGGGTTCCTACGAGCAGTACTTC.

The gene calls are TRBV5-1 and TRBJ2-5; 8 bases map to TRBD1. Germline V gene data show CDR1 as SGHRS and CDR2 as YFSETQ. The CDR3 is 17 amino acids. V lost 2 bases and J lost 5; bases outside the gene matches: 14. The CDR3 region is CASSFRDRPSIGETQYF. CDR3 DNA: TGCGCCAGCAGCTTCCGGGACAGGCCTTCGATAGGTGAGACCCAGTACTTC.

The chain has TRBV29-1 and TRBJ1-3; TRBD1 aligns across 7 bases. The CDR3 is 13 residues long. V lost 6 bases and J lost 4; bases outside the gene matches: 6. Germline lookup yields CDR1 SQVTM and CDR2 ANQGSEA. The CDR3 protein is CSVQPGQGNTIYF. In DNA form, the CDR3 reads TGCAGCGTCCAACCGGGACAGGGAAACACCATATATTTT.

This chain links TRBV11-3 with TRBJ2-5; tentatively, D is TRBD2 (6 bases). Per germline, CDR1 SGHNT and CDR2 YENEEA. This CDR3 region has 19 residues. V lost 0 bases and J 4 bases, leaving 24 bases between the germline ends. The CDR3 DNA is TGTGCCAGCAGCTTAGATCCCTCCCTGCGAAGGGGAGGTCCAGAGACCCAGTACTTC. It encodes CASSLDPSLRRGGPETQYF.

The V and J genes are TRBV6-1 and TRBJ1-2, with TRBD1 matching over 9 bases. CDR3 length: 14 residues. CDR1 and CDR2 from the germline V gene are MNHNS and SASEGT. J lost 2 bases, V lost 5 bases, and 3 bases had no gene match. The CDR3 DNA reads TGTGCCAGCAGTCCCGACAGGGGGAACTATGGCTACACCTTC. It specifies CASSPDRGNYGYTF.

DNA of the CDR3: TGTGCCAGTAGTTCGCTCCCGGGACAGGGCTCCTACGAGCAGTACTTC. Protein: CASSSLPGQGSYEQYF. The gene calls are TRBV19 and TRBJ2-7, with TRBD1 identical over 9 bases. The CDR3 consists of 16 residues. Germline CDR1 and CDR2: LNHDA and SQIVND (reference sequence). V gave up 5 bases and J gave up 0 bases; unmatched junction bases: 8.

This rearrangement joins TRBV7-2 to TRBJ2-7; 7 bases match TRBD2. The germline CDR1 and CDR2 sequences are SGHTA and FQGNSA. Trimming cost V 5 bases and J 3 bases; bases outside gene matches: 4. The CDR3 spans 13 residues. The CDR3 DNA reads TGTGCCAGCAGCCGGGCGGGGGACTACGAGCAGTACTTC. Its protein product is CASSRAGDYEQYF.

About this clone: The junction does not match germline at one end; this may be a read error. The chain couples TRBV2 to TRBJ1-1; 8 nucleotides align to TRBD1. The CDR3 loop spans 15 amino acids. CDR1 SNHLY and CDR2 FYNNEI come from the germline V gene. The CDR3 here is CVSSAQGAGDTEAFF. The CDR3 nucleotides are TGTGTCAGCAGTGCGCAGGGGGCCGGGGACACTGAAGCTTTCTTT.

There are a few counts of this clone. This chain joins TRBV6-1 and TRBJ1-5; D is possibly TRBD1 (6 bases). Per the germline V gene, CDR1 is MNHNS and CDR2 is SASEGT. The CDR3 loop spans 13 amino acids. CDR3 sequence reads: CGGGPGVDQPQHF. The CDR3 DNA reads as TGTGGGGGCGGCCCAGGGGTAGATCAGCCCCAGCATTTT.

The rearrangement joins TRBV7-9 to TRBJ2-4; a possible D gene is TRBD2 (7 bases). From germline, CDR1 is SEHNR and CDR2 FQNEAQ (reference sequence). The CDR3 covers 16 residues. Trimming cost V 8 bases and J 2 bases, with 19 bases left between them. Here the CDR3 reads CASGDYGGGPKNIQYF. Here the CDR3 DNA reads TGTGCCAGCGGGGACTATGGAGGGGGTCCCAAAAACATTCAGTACTTC.

This clone was seen just once. This chain connects TRBV2 to TRBJ1-5, with D possibly being TRBD1 (5 bases). Germline loops: CDR1 SNHLY, CDR2 FYNNEI. Trimming shortened V by 1 base and J by 6 bases, and 13 bases separated the two germline ends. This CDR3 has 15 amino acids. CDR3 amino acids: CASSEEGLRPQPQHF. The DNA for the CDR3 is TGTGCCAGCAGTGAAGAGGGGCTTAGGCCTCAGCCCCAGCATTTT.

V is TRBV21-1 and J is TRBJ1-3. TRBV21-1 is recorded as a pseudogene. This CDR3 comprises 16 residues. The CDR3 DNA reads as TGTGCCAGCAGCAGGGTGGGGGGGTGTTCTGGAAACACCATATATTTT. It codes for CASSRVGGCSGNTIYF.

This clone is medium-sized within its sample. This chain's CDR3 is CASSPQQANQPQHF. The CDR3, as DNA: TGTGCCAGCTCACCTCAACAGGCGAATCAGCCCCAGCATTTT. This chain connects TRBV18 to TRBJ1-5; the D gene is possibly TRBD1 (5 bases). The CDR3 totals 14 residues. V lost 3 bases, J lost 4 bases, and 10 bases lay in between. The germline CDR1 and CDR2 sequences are KGHSH and LQKENI.

The chain combines TRBV5-6 with TRBJ2-7; D call uncertain. This CDR3 has 14 residues. V shed 0 bases and J shed 0 bases, with 7 bases lying between them. Germline assignment: CDR1 SGHDT and CDR2 YYEEEE. CDR3: CASSLGRNSYEQYF. CDR3 coding DNA: TGTGCCAGCAGCTTGGGGCGGAACTCCTACGAGCAGTACTTC.

The rearrangement uses TRBV9 and TRBJ2-1; 10 bases match TRBD2. The CDR3 contains 17 residues. The germline CDR1 and CDR2 sequences are SGDLS and YYNGEE. V lost 0 bases to trimming and J lost 0 bases; unmatched junction nucleotides: 3. CDR3 protein: CASSVGIAGGSYNEQFF. The CDR3 DNA is TGTGCCAGCAGCGTAGGCATAGCGGGGGGCTCCTACAATGAGCAGTTCTTC.

This clone was seen once. The V call is TRBV6-5, the J call TRBJ1-2, with TRBD1 matching over 10 bases. The CDR3 length is 15 residues. J was trimmed by 4 bases and V by 6 bases; bases with no gene match: 8. The germline V gene encodes CDR1 MNHEY and CDR2 SVGAGI. The CDR3 sequence: CASSRQGAGSYGYTF. The CDR3, as DNA: TGTGCCAGCAGCCGACAGGGGGCGGGGAGCTATGGCTACACCTTC.